The 23 T cell receptor beta chains in this list originate from one sample, sequenced in a study of OX40 agonist ivuxolimab in advanced cancers. Repertoires were generated with immunoSEQ multiplex PCR, while TCRdb's copy carries only in-frame clones and drops some. Among approximately 23,000 clones listed, approximately 88% were seen once. Specimen: CD4+ or CD8+ T cells sorted from blood, collected in a trial of the OX40 agonist ivuxolimab. These receptor sequences come from an adult with an advanced solid tumor such as melanoma, head and neck, liver or kidney cancer.

This rearrangement joins TRBV18 to TRBJ2-7; 7 nucleotides agree with TRBD1. Germline lookup yields CDR1 KGHSH and CDR2 LQKENI. V was pared by 0 bases and J by 3 bases, with 2 bases of the junction left unmatched. CDR3 length: 14 residues. This chain's CDR3 is CASSPPGQYYEQYF. The CDR3 DNA follows: TGTGCCAGCTCACCACCGGGACAGTACTACGAGCAGTACTTC.

The chain employs TRBV4-1 and TRBJ1-1, with D perhaps TRBD1 (6 bases). Germline CDR1 MGHRA, CDR2 YSYEKL. The ends were cut back, 6 bases at V and 0 bases at J, with 20 bases in the middle. The CDR3 is 17 residues long. This chain's CDR3 is CASRTTWGGAMNTEAFF. The CDR3 DNA reads TGCGCCAGCAGGACTACATGGGGGGGGGCTATGAACACTGAAGCTTTCTTT.

The chain couples TRBV19 to TRBJ2-5; D might be TRBD1 or TRBD2, each matching 5 bases. The CDR3 totals 13 residues. The V end was cut by 3 bases, the J end by 5 bases, with 10 bases between. Germline V gene lookup returns CDR1 LNHDA and CDR2 SQIVND (reference sequence). CDR3 loop: CASSIIWGETQYF. In DNA form, the CDR3 reads TGTGCCAGTAGTATTATATGGGGGGAGACCCAGTACTTC.

To note about this clone: In the same sample, other DNA sequences code for this CDR3. This chain joins TRBV9 and TRBJ1-3; D is uncertain. Germline V CDR1 and CDR2: SGDLS, YYNGEE. V lost 2 bases and J 4 bases, leaving 4 bases between the germline ends. CDR3 length: 12 residues. CDR3 residues: CASSVGGNTIYF. The CDR3 region has the DNA TGTGCCAGCAGCGTGGGGGGAAACACCATATATTTT.

The J gene is TRBJ1-1, the V gene TRBV5-5, with D possibly matching TRBD1 (6 bases). Germline CDR1 reads SGHKS; CDR2 reads YYEKEE (reference sequence). The CDR3 spans 13 residues. V was clipped by 4 bases and J by 6 bases, with 13 bases between them. The CDR3 nucleotides are TGTGCCAGCAGCCACCTTGAGGGGGCTGAAGCTTTCTTT. Protein product: CASSHLEGAEAFF.

CDR3 loop: CASSTPGPKGGYTF. The DNA for the CDR3 is TGTGCCAGCAGTACCCCGGGACCTAAAGGTGGCTACACCTTC. The chain carries TRBV27 and TRBJ1-2, with D perhaps matching TRBD1 (5 bases). The CDR3 length is 14 residues. Looked up from germline, CDR1 is MNHEY and CDR2 is SMNVEV (reference sequence). Between the trimmed V and J ends, which lost 5 bases and 7 bases, there was a span of 17 bases.

This clone was found once. The V call is TRBV10-1, the J call TRBJ2-2; D unresolved. Germline lookup yields CDR1 WNHNN and CDR2 SYGVQD (reference sequence). V was clipped by 4 bases and J by 3 bases, with 6 bases between them. The CDR3 totals 13 residues. The CDR3 loop is CASSAQYTGELFF. In DNA form, the CDR3 reads TGCGCCAGCAGTGCCCAGTACACCGGGGAGCTGTTTTTT.

This clone came up a few times. The V gene is TRBV27, the J gene TRBJ2-7; a possible D gene is TRBD1 (6 bases). Trimming pared 5 bases from V and 3 bases from J, leaving 20 bases between. This CDR3 is 16 amino acids long. Germline CDR1 reads MNHEY; CDR2 reads SMNVEV (reference sequence). CDR3 sequence: CASSPSVGAESYEQYF. Written as DNA, the CDR3 is TGTGCCAGCAGTCCCTCGGTGGGGGCAGAAAGCTACGAGCAGTACTTC.

This chain uses TRBV5-1 with TRBJ1-2; 7 positions match TRBD1. The trim removed 4 bases at V and 8 bases at J, leaving 11 bases unmatched. The germline gives CDR1 SGHRS, CDR2 YFSETQ. The CDR3 length is 14 residues. In DNA form, the CDR3 reads TGCGCCAGCAGCCTGGAAGGACAGGTTATAGGCTACACCTTC. Translation: CASSLEGQVIGYTF.

This chain uses TRBV10-3 with TRBJ1-2; 7 bases agree with TRBD1. The CDR3 loop spans 13 amino acids. Germline V gene sequence: CDR1 ENHRY, CDR2 SYGVKD. The trim removed 3 bases at V and 8 bases at J, leaving 6 bases unmatched. The chain's CDR3 is CAISERQGDGYTF. As DNA, the CDR3 is TGTGCCATCAGTGAACGACAGGGCGACGGCTACACCTTC.

The chain combines TRBV15 with TRBJ2-5, with 10 bases matching TRBD2. J was trimmed by 4 bases and V by 5 bases; bases with no gene match: 13. The CDR3 runs to 17 residues. Germline V gives CDR1 LNHNV, CDR2 YYDKDF (reference sequence). CDR3 coding DNA: TGTGCCACCAGCCCTTGGCCCACTAGCGGGACAGGAGAGACCCAGTACTTC. Amino acid sequence: CATSPWPTSGTGETQYF.

The rearrangement joins TRBV13 to TRBJ2-1, with TRBD1 matching over 9 bases. This CDR3 region has 15 residues. Germline assignment: CDR1 PRHDT and CDR2 FYEKMQ (reference sequence). V trimming: 5 bases; J trimming: 5 bases; junction bases outside the gene matches: 7. The CDR3 region has the DNA TGTGCCAGCAGCCCCCCCGGGACAGGGAACAATGAGCAGTTCTTC. This encodes CASSPPGTGNNEQFF. Using reference TRBV13 and TRBJ2-1 for the parts outside the CDR3, the full variable domain is AAGVIQSPRHLIKEKRETATLKCYPIPRHDTVYWYQQGPGQDPQFLISFYEKMQSDKGSIPDRFSAQQFSDYHSELNMSSLELGDSALYFCASSPPGTGNNEQFFGPGTRLTVL.

This chain joins TRBV7-2 and TRBJ2-2; either TRBD1 or TRBD2 may supply D (5 bases each). Germline V CDR1 and CDR2: SGHTA, FQGNSA. The germline V and J ends were trimmed by 5 bases and 1 base, with 11 bases remaining between them. The CDR3 has 15 amino acids. CDR3 protein: CASSPGTGNTGELFF. Here the CDR3 DNA reads TGTGCCAGCAGCCCTGGGACGGGGAACACCGGGGAGCTGTTTTTT.

The J gene is TRBJ2-7, the V gene TRBV5-4, with D hard to call. This CDR3 contains 13 residues. Germline loops: CDR1 SGHNT, CDR2 YYREEE (reference sequence). V was shortened by 2 bases and J by 6 bases, with 12 bases between the two germline ends. CDR3 in amino acids: CASSFGWKGEQYF. The CDR3 region has the DNA TGTGCCAGCAGCTTCGGCTGGAAGGGCGAGCAGTACTTC.

The J gene is TRBJ2-2, the V gene TRBV6-5, with D tentatively TRBD2 (6 bases). The CDR3 contains 14 residues. CDR1 is MNHEY, CDR2 SVGAGI, per germline. The germline V and J ends were trimmed by 0 bases and 4 bases, with 6 bases remaining between them. CDR3 residues: CASSYSEGTGELFF. The CDR3 nucleotides read TGTGCCAGCAGTTACTCGGAGGGCACCGGGGAGCTGTTTTTT.

The chain joins TRBV10-3 to TRBJ2-7; TRBD2 aligns across 7 bases. The V gene end was trimmed by 4 bases and the J gene end by 2 bases; junction bases not matched to a gene: 5. CDR3 size: 14 residues. Germline-derived CDR1 and CDR2 are ENHRY and SYGVKD. The CDR3 sequence is CAISGSGRAYEQYF. The CDR3, as DNA: TGTGCCATCAGTGGTTCAGGGAGGGCCTACGAGCAGTACTTC.

This clone came up once. The chain links TRBV11-2 to TRBJ1-4; D remains unclear. The CDR3 totals 14 residues. The germline V gene has CDR1 SGHAT and CDR2 FQNNGV. The germline V and J ends were trimmed by 0 bases and 6 bases, with 8 bases remaining between them. The DNA for the CDR3 is TGTGCCAGCAGCTTAGAGTGGGGAGATGAAAAACTGTTTTTT. Amino acid sequence: CASSLEWGDEKLFF.

Only a few counts were recorded for this clone. The J gene is TRBJ2-1, the V gene TRBV7-9, with 8 bases fitting TRBD1. This CDR3 is 14 amino acids long. Per germline, CDR1 SEHNR and CDR2 FQNEAQ (reference sequence). Germline trimming cut 5 bases from V and 6 bases from J; bases unmatched to any gene: 6. This CDR3 is CASSRQGQGNEQFF. CDR3 DNA sequence: TGTGCCAGCAGCCGACAGGGGCAGGGCAATGAGCAGTTCTTC. The full variable domain, its missing parts supplied by reference TRBV7-9 and TRBJ2-1, is DTGVSQNPRHKITKRGQNVTFRCDPISEHNRLYWYRQTLGQGPEFLTYFQNEAQLEKSRLLSDRFSAERPKGSFSTLEIQRTEQGDSAMYLCASSRQGQGNEQFFGPGTRLTVL.

The chain combines TRBV15 with TRBJ2-3, with 7 nucleotides matching TRBD1. J lost 0 bases, V lost 3 bases, and 6 bases had no gene match. The germline V gene has CDR1 LNHNV and CDR2 YYDKDF (reference sequence). The CDR3 is 16 residues long. CDR3 sequence: CATSSYRGTSTDTQYF. The CDR3 nucleotides read TGTGCCACCAGCAGTTACAGGGGTACCAGCACAGATACGCAGTATTTT.

The chain combines TRBV6-6 with TRBJ1-6; D gene ambiguous. Germline V gene sequence: CDR1 MNHNY, CDR2 SVGAGI (reference sequence). Trimming removed 8 bases from V and 2 bases from J, with 13 bases in between. The CDR3 is made up of 15 amino acids. CDR3 loop: CASLPAGTYNSPLHF. The CDR3 nucleotides read TGTGCCAGCCTCCCGGCGGGGACCTATAATTCACCCCTCCACTTT.

Concerning this clone: This is likely an artifact of a read error, given a far larger clone one base away. Other DNA sequences in this sample translate to the same CDR3. The V call is TRBV10-3, the J call TRBJ1-1, with D hard to call. In germline, CDR1 is ENHRY, CDR2 SYGVKD. The CDR3 contains 15 residues. The CDR3 reads CAISESRREETEAFF. CDR3 nucleotides: TGCGCCATCAGTGAGTCAAGGAGGGAGGAGACTGAAGCTTTCTTT.

The V gene is TRBV11-2, the J gene TRBJ2-3; no clear D gene. Trimming removed 7 bases from V and 5 bases from J, with 10 bases in between. The CDR3 length is 12 residues. In germline, CDR1 is SGHAT, CDR2 FQNNGV. CDR3 amino acids: CASISEVDTQYF. DNA of the CDR3: TGTGCCAGCATCTCCGAGGTAGATACGCAGTATTTT.

This clone was observed once. The chain couples TRBV5-6 to TRBJ2-2, with D unclear. Germline lookup yields CDR1 SGHDT and CDR2 YYEEEE. The CDR3 has 13 amino acids. V lost 2 bases and J 1 base, leaving 3 bases between the germline ends. The DNA for the CDR3 is TGTGCCAGCAGCTTTGGGAACACCGGGGAGCTGTTTTTT. Residues: CASSFGNTGELFF.